The 14 T cell receptor beta chains presented below share a single source sample, sequenced in a study of T cells in Graves' hyperthyroidism and ophthalmopathy. RNA transcripts gave rise to amplified TCR beta CDR3 regions. Carried out on the TCR CDR3, a first-round RT-PCR used the HTBI primer set. A single record per CDR3 protein comes from TCRdb applying MiXCR to the multiplex PCR reads. The data show fewer than 600,000 distinct CDR3 sequences, approximately 15% seen once. The specimen sequenced was blood. Receptor source: a woman aged 18-29 years with Graves' hyperthyroidism.

This clonotype was recorded many times. The chain is built from TRBV3-1 and TRBJ1-2; D ambiguous. Germline CDR1 and CDR2: LGHDT and YNNKEL (reference sequence). The CDR3 has 13 residues. V was pared by 0 bases and J by 7 bases, with 9 bases between. CDR3 residues: CASSQEHFLGYTF. CDR3 DNA: TGTGCCAGCAGCCAAGAACACTTTCTTGGCTACACCTTC. The variable domain in full, completed from reference TRBV3-1 and TRBJ1-2, reads DTAVSQTPKYLVTQMGNDKSIKCEQNLGHDTMYWYKQDSKKFLKIMFSYNNKELIINETVPNRFSPKSPDKAHLNLHINSLELGDSAVYFCASSQEHFLGYTFGSGTRLTVV.

This chain uses TRBV19 with TRBJ2-1; D unresolved. The germline gives CDR1 LNHDA, CDR2 SQIVND (reference sequence). This CDR3 is 15 amino acids long. V lost 5 bases and J lost 7, with 18 bases in between. The CDR3 DNA follows: TGTGCCAGTAGTCTCACTTGGACCTCTTCGAATGAGCAGTTCTTC. It specifies CASSLTWTSSNEQFF.

This clonotype was picked up many times. The chain joins TRBV20-1 to TRBJ2-3; 8 nucleotides line up with TRBD2. Trimming at V came to 3 bases and at J to 3 bases, leaving 17 bases not matched to a gene. Germline CDR1 and CDR2: DFQATT and SNEGSKA (reference sequence). The CDR3 sequence is 18 residues long. This CDR3 is CSASRAPRTGGWTDTQYF. CDR3 coding DNA: TGCAGTGCTAGCCGTGCCCCACGGACGGGAGGGTGGACAGATACGCAGTATTTT.

This clonotype has more than one count but fewer than ten. V and J are TRBV7-9 and TRBJ2-1; no clear D gene. The CDR3 contains 12 residues. V lost 6 bases and J 5 bases, leaving 8 bases between the germline ends. CDR1 SEHNR and CDR2 FQNEAQ come from the germline V gene (reference sequence). CDR3 sequence reads: CASSSIDNEQFF. CDR3 DNA sequence: TGTGCCAGCAGTTCTATAGACAATGAGCAGTTCTTC.

CDR3: CASSRQNRGTDTQYF. CDR3 nucleotide sequence: TGTGCCAGCAGCCGACAAAACCGGGGGACAGATACGCAGTATTTT. The V call is TRBV9, the J call TRBJ2-3; weak D call: TRBD2 (6 bases). CDR3 length equals 15 residues. The germline gives CDR1 SGDLS, CDR2 YYNGEE. Trimming took off 4 bases at V and 3 bases at J, with 15 bases between the two ends.

This clonotype was observed at least ten times. The V gene is TRBV28, the J gene TRBJ2-7, with 11 bases lining up with TRBD2. V shed 1 base, J shed 4 bases, and the junction held 3 bases outside the gene matches. This CDR3 has 15 amino acids. CDR1 is MDHEN and CDR2 is SYDVKM in the germline V gene. CDR3 nucleotide sequence: TGTGCCAGCAGTTTATCGGGGACTAGCGGTTACGAGCAGTACTTC. Translation gives CASSLSGTSGYEQYF.

V is TRBV6-1 and J is TRBJ1-2; TRBD1 agrees at 7 bases. Germline V lookup: CDR1 MNHNS, CDR2 SASEGT. This CDR3 has 14 residues. The trim removed 10 bases at V and 5 bases at J, leaving 13 bases unmatched. CDR3 in DNA: TGTGCCACCACTCCTGCCGGGACAGCATATGGCTACACCTTC. Protein: CATTPAGTAYGYTF.

In this sample, this clonotype turned up a few times. The chain is built from TRBV9 and TRBJ2-7; 13 bases fit TRBD2. CDR1 and CDR2 (germline): SGDLS, YYNGEE. CDR3 length: 14 residues. V dropped 4 bases and J dropped 8; count of bases not matched to a gene: 6. For the CDR3, the DNA is TGTGCCAGCAGCACCGGGACTAGCGGGATCCAGCAGTACTTC. Its translation: CASSTGTSGIQQYF. Full variable domain (remainder filled in from reference TRBV9 and TRBJ2-7): DSGVTQTPKHLITATGQRVTLRCSPRSGDLSVYWYQQSLDQGLQFLIQYYNGEERAKGNILERFSAQQFPDLHSELNLSSLELGDSALYFCASSTGTSGIQQYFGPGTRLTVT.

This clonotype was observed a few times. The J gene is TRBJ1-2, the V gene TRBV10-3; unclear D gene. V was clipped by 0 bases and J by 3 bases, with 17 bases between them. Germline-derived CDR1 and CDR2 are ENHRY and SYGVKD. The CDR3 extends over 17 amino acids. The CDR3 sequence is CAISESIGPRQYYGYTF. The CDR3, as DNA: TGTGCCATCAGTGAGTCAATAGGTCCGCGGCAGTACTATGGCTACACCTTC.

The gene calls are TRBV10-3 and TRBJ1-5; D remains ambiguous. Germline loops: CDR1 ENHRY, CDR2 SYGVKD. Trimming shortened V by 8 bases and J by 7 bases, and 18 bases separated the two germline ends. The CDR3 is 14 amino acids. The CDR3 nucleotides read TGTGCCATCGCTGCAAGGCAGTGGGAGCAGCCCCAGCATTTT. Amino acid sequence: CAIAARQWEQPQHF.

This chain uses TRBV12-3 or TRBV12-4 with TRBJ2-3, with D possibly being TRBD2 (5 bases). The ends were cut back, 4 bases at V and 6 bases at J, with 11 bases in the middle. The CDR3 length is 13 residues. The CDR3 loop reads CASSSNTRDTQYF. CDR3 bases: TGTGCCAGCAGTTCTAACACTAGGGATACGCAGTATTTT.

This clonotype was seen repeatedly, ten times or more. V and J are TRBV12-3 or TRBV12-4 and TRBJ2-2, with 8 bases that match TRBD1. V trimming: 7 bases; J trimming: 5 bases; junction bases outside the gene matches: 6. This CDR3 region has 14 residues. The CDR3 nucleotides read TGTGCCAGCACCTTCCGACAGGGGACCGGGGAGCTGTTTTTT. Its translation is CASTFRQGTGELFF.

This chain connects TRBV30 to TRBJ1-5, with 9 bases matching TRBD1. Germline V CDR1 and CDR2: GTSNPN, SVGIG (reference sequence). The V segment lost 1 base and the J segment 7 bases; nucleotides outside the gene matches: 5. The CDR3 consists of 14 residues. Written as DNA, the CDR3 is TGTGCCTGGAGTGGGGGACAGGGAATACAGCCCCAGCATTTT. It translates to CAWSGGQGIQPQHF.

This chain joins TRBV15 and TRBJ1-2, with a tentative D call TRBD1 (5 bases). V was pared by 3 bases and J by 4 bases, with 12 bases between. The CDR3 contains 14 residues. Germline loops: CDR1 LNHNV, CDR2 YYDKDF (reference sequence). DNA of the CDR3: TGTGCCACCAGCAGGGGGGGGTACGGCTATGGCTACACCTTC. It codes for CATSRGGYGYGYTF.